This T cell receptor (beta chain) was documented in a study of cytomegalovirus exposure and HLA in healthy donors. Study at large: When 398 donors were genotyped, approximately 81% of them were found to fall in the Caucasian-associated ancestry cluster.

With regard to this clone: The antigen is unknown.

Findings and caveats of the study: Within a later analysis, the majority of CMV-associated TCR beta chains appeared HLA-restricted. With later analysis, a missense DCLRE1C variant became linked to TCR beta V- and J-gene trimming. Most TCR beta V segments were productive about 90% or about 30% of the time in an earlier analysis.

Amplification used 60 Vbeta primers and 13 Jbeta primers. Clones were read by immunoSEQ multiplex PCR, and TCRdb kept only the in-frame ones, dropping some. The sample shows 180,000 or so clones, about 82% of them seen only once. The TCR originated in a woman in her twenties or thirties in good health and CMV-seronegative. Sequencing used PBMCs.

The CDR3 DNA reads as TGTGCCAGCAGCTTCTCTAGCGGGGGGTCGTCAGATACGCAGTATTTT. Translating it yields CASSFSSGGSSDTQYF. This chain links TRBV7-6 with TRBJ2-3; 11 nucleotides align to TRBD2. Per germline, CDR1 SGHVS and CDR2 FNYEAQ. This CDR3 is built from 16 residues. Germline trimming cut 3 bases from V and 4 bases from J; bases unmatched to any gene: 6.